Listed here are 19 T cell receptor beta chains from one sample, sequenced in a study of cytomegalovirus exposure and HLA in healthy donors. The study ran its PCR with 60 Vbeta and 13 Jbeta primers. Only in-frame clones appear in the TCRdb table, and some are missing; sequencing was by immunoSEQ multiplex PCR. The sample lists tens of thousands of clones; roughly 61% were seen once. The material sequenced was PBMCs. These receptors were collected from a middle-aged woman in good health and CMV-seropositive.

The chain carries TRBV4-2 and TRBJ1-1, with 8 bases matching TRBD1. Per the germline V gene, CDR1 is LGHNA and CDR2 is YNFKEQ. The CDR3 covers 16 residues. J lost 0 bases, V lost 3 bases, and 6 bases had no gene match. The DNA of the CDR3 is TGTGCCAGCAGCCAGCCCCGGACAGGGTTGAACACTGAAGCTTTCTTT. Translating gives CASSQPRTGLNTEAFF.

CDR3 region: CASSPPVGVDTEAFF. The CDR3 DNA reads TGTGCCAGCTCACCACCGGTCGGGGTAGACACTGAAGCTTTCTTT. V and J are TRBV18 and TRBJ1-1; the D is unclear. There are 15 residues in the CDR3. Germline V gene lookup returns CDR1 KGHSH and CDR2 LQKENI. V lost 0 bases, J lost 3 bases, and 11 bases lay in between.

This clone has just one count. The chain is built from TRBV19 and TRBJ1-1, with D unresolved. The CDR3 is 14 amino acids. V dropped 0 bases and J dropped 4 bases, with 9 bases sitting between them. Germline CDR1 is LNHDA and CDR2 is SQIVND (reference sequence). CDR3: CASSIDLYGTEAFF. CDR3 nucleotide sequence: TGTGCCAGTAGTATAGATCTATATGGCACTGAAGCTTTCTTT. Together with reference TRBV19 and TRBJ1-1, the CDR3 gives the full variable domain: DGGITQSPKYLFRKEGQNVTLSCEQNLNHDAMYWYRQDPGQGLRLIYYSQIVNDFQKGDIAEGYSVSREKKESFPLTVTSAQKNPTAFYLCASSIDLYGTEAFFGQGTRLTVV.

This chain joins TRBV28 and TRBJ1-5; unclear D gene. V gave up 7 bases and J gave up 4 bases, with 17 bases separating them. This CDR3 is built from 15 residues. The germline V gene encodes CDR1 MDHEN and CDR2 SYDVKM. Here the CDR3 reads CASTFSRVSNQPQHF. The CDR3 nucleotides are TGTGCCAGCACTTTCTCCCGGGTCTCGAATCAGCCCCAGCATTTT.

V gene TRBV30 combines with J gene TRBJ1-5, with 10 bases that match TRBD1. The trim removed 0 bases at V and 5 bases at J, leaving 1 base unmatched. This CDR3 comprises 14 residues. Per germline, CDR1 GTSNPN and CDR2 SVGIG (reference sequence). CDR3 amino acids: CAWSVGQGDQPQHF. In DNA, the CDR3 is TGTGCCTGGAGTGTAGGACAGGGGGATCAGCCCCAGCATTTT.

The chain couples TRBV7-2 to TRBJ2-7; 7 nucleotides agree with TRBD1. The junction had 6 bases not matched to a gene; V was cut back by 4 bases and J by 0 bases. Germline CDR1 is SGHTA and CDR2 is FQGNSA. This CDR3 is 15 amino acids long. CDR3 in amino acids: CASSYGTAVSYEQYF. CDR3 sequence (DNA): TGTGCCAGCAGCTATGGGACAGCGGTCTCCTACGAGCAGTACTTC.

The V and J genes are TRBV11-2 and TRBJ2-2, with 7 bases that match TRBD2. Germline assignment: CDR1 SGHAT and CDR2 FQNNGV. V gave up 1 base and J gave up 6 bases; unmatched junction bases: 8. The CDR3 runs to 16 residues. The CDR3 here is CASSLVSGSRAGELFF. In DNA, the CDR3 is TGTGCCAGCAGCTTAGTTAGCGGGTCTAGGGCCGGGGAGCTGTTTTTT.

This rearrangement joins TRBV7-9 to TRBJ2-1, with D unresolved. Germline V gene lookup returns CDR1 SEHNR and CDR2 FQNEAQ (reference sequence). The CDR3 has 14 amino acids. The germline V and J ends were trimmed by 5 bases and 4 bases, with 12 bases remaining between them. The CDR3 here is CASSRGSPYNEQFF. The CDR3 nucleotides read TGTGCCAGCAGCCGAGGCAGCCCGTACAATGAGCAGTTCTTC.

Written as DNA, the CDR3 is TGTGCCAGCAGTTTCTTCGGCAGGGCCAATCAGCCCCAGCATTTT. It codes for CASSFFGRANQPQHF. This sequence joins TRBV28 and TRBJ1-5, with D possibly matching TRBD1 (5 bases). The V and J ends lost 3 bases and 3 bases respectively, with 12 bases between them. The CDR3 covers 15 residues. The germline CDR1 and CDR2 sequences are MDHEN and SYDVKM.

The chain uses TRBV19 and TRBJ2-7; D gene unclear. The germline V gene encodes CDR1 LNHDA and CDR2 SQIVND (reference sequence). CDR3 length: 11 residues. The V and J ends lost 5 bases and 4 bases respectively, with 6 bases between them. For the CDR3, the DNA is TGTGCCAGTAGTGACTCATACGAGCAGTACTTC. Its protein product is CASSDSYEQYF.

The chain carries TRBV2 and TRBJ2-3; 9 nucleotides align to TRBD1. CDR1 is SNHLY, CDR2 FYNNEI, per germline. The length of the CDR3 is 15 residues. Trimming at V came to 2 bases and at J to 6 bases, leaving 6 bases not matched to a gene. The CDR3 here is CASSEQGQGSDTQYF. As DNA, the CDR3 is TGTGCCAGCAGTGAACAGGGACAGGGTTCGGATACGCAGTATTTT.

The rearrangement uses TRBV10-3 and TRBJ2-3; 7 nucleotides agree with TRBD2. The CDR3 covers 14 residues. The V and J ends lost 6 bases and 3 bases, in that order; junction bases with no gene match: 6. Germline-derived CDR1 and CDR2 are ENHRY and SYGVKD. CDR3 loop: CAISQAGDTDTQYF. The CDR3, as DNA: TGTGCCATCAGCCAGGCGGGAGATACAGATACGCAGTATTTT.

The chain is built from TRBV13 and TRBJ2-7, with TRBD1 matching 7 bases. The junction had 10 bases not matched to a gene; V was cut back by 10 bases and J by 4 bases. The CDR3 runs 13 residues. Per germline, CDR1 PRHDT and CDR2 FYEKMQ (reference sequence). The chain's CDR3 is CATTGVTGYEQYF. In DNA, the CDR3 is TGTGCCACCACAGGGGTAACTGGGTACGAGCAGTACTTC.

V usage is TRBV11-2 and J usage is TRBJ2-1; 8 nucleotides line up with TRBD1. This CDR3 is 14 amino acids long. Germline CDR1 reads SGHAT; CDR2 reads FQNNGV. V trimming: 5 bases; J trimming: 5 bases; junction bases outside the gene matches: 5. CDR3 sequence (DNA): TGTGCCAGCAGCGGACGGACAGGGAACAATGAGCAGTTCTTC. Residues: CASSGRTGNNEQFF.

The gene calls are TRBV6-1 and TRBJ2-5, with TRBD2 identical over 7 bases. The CDR3 runs to 13 residues. In germline, CDR1 is MNHNS, CDR2 SASEGT. V shed 8 bases, J shed 4 bases, and the junction held 7 bases outside the gene matches. DNA of the CDR3: TGTGCCAGCCTTAGGTGGGGGGGAGAGACCCAGTACTTC. It is translated as CASLRWGGETQYF.

This chain joins TRBV28 and TRBJ2-7; 8 bases are a match to TRBD1. CDR3 size: 14 residues. Trimming cost V 7 bases and J 3 bases; bases outside gene matches: 8. Germline V gives CDR1 MDHEN, CDR2 SYDVKM. The CDR3, as DNA: TGTGCCAGCAACACCCCGGGACAGGTCTACGAGCAGTACTTC. It translates to CASNTPGQVYEQYF.

The J gene is TRBJ1-2, the V gene TRBV30, with 7 bases that match TRBD1. This CDR3 is 14 amino acids long. Germline V gene data show CDR1 as GTSNPN and CDR2 as SVGIG (reference sequence). The V gene end was trimmed by 1 base and the J gene end by 6 bases; junction bases not matched to a gene: 8. As DNA, the CDR3 is TGTGCCTGGAGTGCGACAGGGTCGTTACATGGCTACACCTTC. It is translated as CAWSATGSLHGYTF.

The gene calls are TRBV4-1 and TRBJ2-4; 13 positions match TRBD2. V shed 0 bases and J 0 bases; nucleotides not matched to a gene: 5. The CDR3 length is 19 residues. Germline V lookup: CDR1 MGHRA, CDR2 YSYEKL. CDR3 coding DNA: TGCGCCAGCAGCCAAGATGGGACTAGCGGGACACTAGCCAAAAACATTCAGTACTTC. As protein: CASSQDGTSGTLAKNIQYF.

Relative to its sample, this clone is medium-sized. The CDR3 reads CASSSQGSDQPQHF. Here the CDR3 DNA reads TGTGCCAGCAGCTCGCAGGGAAGTGATCAGCCCCAGCATTTT. The chain uses TRBV7-7 and TRBJ1-5; a possible D gene is TRBD1 (5 bases). This CDR3 region has 14 residues. Germline V gene data show CDR1 as SSHAT and CDR2 as FNYEAQ (reference sequence). V was clipped by 4 bases and J by 5 bases, with 12 bases between them.